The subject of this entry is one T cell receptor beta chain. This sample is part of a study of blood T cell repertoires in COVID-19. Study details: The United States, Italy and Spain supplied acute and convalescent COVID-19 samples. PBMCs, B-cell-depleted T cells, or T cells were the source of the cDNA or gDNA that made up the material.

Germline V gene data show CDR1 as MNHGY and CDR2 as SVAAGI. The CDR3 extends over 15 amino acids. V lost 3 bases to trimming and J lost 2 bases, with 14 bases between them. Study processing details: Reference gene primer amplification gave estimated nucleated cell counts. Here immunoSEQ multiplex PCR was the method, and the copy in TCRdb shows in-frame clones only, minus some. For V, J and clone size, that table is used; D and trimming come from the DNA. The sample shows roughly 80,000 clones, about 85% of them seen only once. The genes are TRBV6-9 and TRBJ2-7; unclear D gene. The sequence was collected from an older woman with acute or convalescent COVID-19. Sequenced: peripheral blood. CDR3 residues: CASSYRRPFTYEQYV. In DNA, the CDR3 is TGTGCCAGCAGTTACCGGAGACCTTTTACCTACGAGCAGTACGTC.